One sample yielded the 27 T cell receptor beta chains listed below, sequenced in a study of CD8+ T cells in alopecia areata. Sequencing relied on a cDNA template that was reverse transcribed from extracted RNA. Repertoires were generated with immunoSEQ multiplex PCR, while TCRdb's copy carries only in-frame clones and drops some. This table holds 85,000 to 110,000 clones, 55% found once. Source material: CD4+ T cells sorted from blood. The receptors were sampled from a human donor in good health.

This clone was found once. The CDR3 DNA reads as TGTGCCAGCAGGGCCGGGGTCACAGATACGCAGTATTTT. Translating gives CASRAGVTDTQYF. The V call is TRBV6-1, the J call TRBJ2-3; possibly TRBD2 for D (5 bases). The V gene lost 6 bases and the J gene lost 2 bases, with 9 bases spanning the gap. The CDR3 runs 13 residues. Germline V gives CDR1 MNHNS, CDR2 SASEGT.

The chain has TRBV7-3 and TRBJ2-5; 7 bases map to TRBD1. The germline V gene encodes CDR1 SGHTA and CDR2 FQGTGA. The CDR3 runs 13 residues. J was trimmed by 3 bases and V by 5 bases; bases with no gene match: 3. The CDR3 protein is CASSAGTEETQYF. CDR3 coding DNA: TGTGCCAGCAGCGCAGGGACAGAAGAGACCCAGTACTTC.

V and J are TRBV5-4 and TRBJ2-5, with a tentative D call TRBD2 (5 bases). The CDR3 contains 15 residues. V lost 6 bases to trimming and J lost 4 bases, with 19 bases between them. The germline V gene encodes CDR1 SGHNT and CDR2 YYREEE (reference sequence). The CDR3 DNA sequence: TGTGCCAGCAACCTACACCAAGGGAGTCGAGAGACCCAGTACTTC. Its translation: CASNLHQGSRETQYF.

This chain links TRBV2 with TRBJ1-4; 7 nucleotides line up with TRBD1. V lost 4 bases to trimming and J lost 2 bases; unmatched junction nucleotides: 10. The CDR3 is 17 residues long. Germline lookup yields CDR1 SNHLY and CDR2 FYNNEI. CDR3 DNA: TGTGCCAGCAGTGTCGGCCCAGGGGGTCTCACTAATGAAAAACTGTTTTTT. It encodes CASSVGPGGLTNEKLFF.

A few counts support this clone. The V call is TRBV6-5, the J call TRBJ2-5, with 9 bases identical to TRBD2. The CDR3 spans 15 residues. V was clipped by 4 bases and J by 4 bases; unmatched bases: 7. CDR1 and CDR2 (germline): MNHEY, SVGAGI. The CDR3 nucleotides are TGTGCCAGCAGTTCTCCGGGCGGGGGGGCAGAGACCCAGTACTTC. Residues: CASSSPGGGAETQYF.

The V call is TRBV5-1, the J call TRBJ2-7; no clear D gene. The CDR3 is 15 amino acids. Germline lookup yields CDR1 SGHRS and CDR2 YFSETQ. V lost 4 bases to trimming and J lost 7 bases, with 21 bases between them. DNA of the CDR3: TGCGCCAGCAGCAACGATGGCGGCGTCCGTCTAGAGCAGTACTTC. Protein product: CASSNDGGVRLEQYF.

As concerns this clone: The sample has other DNA sequences that encode this CDR3 too. The chain joins TRBV2 to TRBJ1-1; D uncertain. CDR1 and CDR2 (germline): SNHLY, FYNNEI. Trimming pared 3 bases from V and 1 base from J, leaving 6 bases between. The CDR3 has 13 amino acids. The CDR3 DNA is TGTGCCAGCAGTGAGGAGGGGAACACTGAAGCTTTCTTT. Amino acid sequence: CASSEEGNTEAFF.

This clone was seen a handful of times. The chain joins TRBV7-9 to TRBJ1-2; D not resolved. Trimming took 5 bases from V and 6 from J, leaving 13 bases between them. The CDR3 totals 13 residues. In germline, CDR1 is SEHNR, CDR2 FQNEAQ (reference sequence). The CDR3 nucleotides read TGTGCCAGCAGCCTCACGGTTTCGAATGGCTACACCTTC. It is translated as CASSLTVSNGYTF.

CDR3 residues: CASSPTLAGGTDTQYF. CDR3 DNA: TGCGCCAGCAGCCCCACCCTAGCGGGGGGCACAGATACGCAGTATTTT. The chain joins TRBV5-1 to TRBJ2-3; TRBD2 agrees at 10 bases. This CDR3 has 16 residues. Trimming cost V 4 bases and J 1 base; bases outside gene matches: 6. Germline V gene lookup returns CDR1 SGHRS and CDR2 YFSETQ.

The chain combines TRBV5-4 with TRBJ1-6, with a possible D match to TRBD1 (6 bases). This CDR3 comprises 14 residues. Germline values: CDR1 SGHNT, CDR2 YYREEE (reference sequence). V lost 4 bases to trimming and J lost 14 bases, with 19 bases between them. In nucleotides, the CDR3 is TGTGCCAGCAGCCTGGGACACGACGGCATCACCCTCCACTTT. Translated: CASSLGHDGITLHF.

The V and J genes are TRBV30 and TRBJ2-7; D might be TRBD2 (6 bases). This CDR3 has 13 residues. Germline loops: CDR1 GTSNPN, CDR2 SVGIG (reference sequence). With 0 bases removed from V and 6 bases from J, the gap between germline ends came to 12 bases. CDR3 nucleotides: TGTGCCTGGAGTGTACGGAGGGGAATCGAGCAGTACTTC. The encoded protein is CAWSVRRGIEQYF.

The chain joins TRBV30 to TRBJ1-6; 9 nucleotides match TRBD1. The CDR3 consists of 13 residues. J lost 10 bases, V lost 3 bases, and 4 bases had no gene match. Germline-derived CDR1 and CDR2 are GTSNPN and SVGIG (reference sequence). Written as DNA, the CDR3 is TGTGCCTGGAGGGGGACAGGGCACTCACCCCTCCACTTT. The encoded protein is CAWRGTGHSPLHF.

The chain is built from TRBV11-2 and TRBJ2-1; a weak D match, TRBD2 (5 bases). V lost 2 bases to trimming and J lost 5 bases, with 16 bases between them. The CDR3 is made up of 16 amino acids. Germline loops: CDR1 SGHAT, CDR2 FQNNGV. The CDR3 DNA reads TGTGCCAGCAGCTTATCCGGGGTTGGCAGGCACAATGAGCAGTTCTTC. This encodes CASSLSGVGRHNEQFF.

The count of this clone is one. The chain joins TRBV7-9 to TRBJ2-5; perhaps TRBD2 as D (5 bases). The ends were cut back, 3 bases at V and 3 bases at J, with 8 bases in the middle. Germline CDR1 is SEHNR and CDR2 is FQNEAQ (reference sequence). The CDR3 covers 13 residues. The CDR3 DNA follows: TGTGCCAGCAGCTTGACTAAAGAAGAGACCCAGTACTTC. Its translation: CASSLTKEETQYF.

The rearrangement links TRBV7-6 to TRBJ2-3; tentative D call: TRBD1 (6 bases). Trimming removed 5 bases at V and 4 bases at J, with 13 bases between. The CDR3 length is 14 residues. Germline V gene data show CDR1 as SGHVS and CDR2 as FNYEAQ. CDR3 in DNA: TGTGCCAGCAGCCGAACAGGGATCCCAGATACGCAGTATTTT. Translation: CASSRTGIPDTQYF.

Here the CDR3 reads CASSYSIPRGRGYTF. CDR3 nucleotides: TGTGCCAGCAGTTACTCGATCCCCAGGGGGCGAGGCTACACCTTC. The genes are TRBV6-6 and TRBJ1-2; 8 nucleotides agree with TRBD1. CDR1 and CDR2 (germline): MNHNY, SVGAGI (reference sequence). V gave up 0 bases and J gave up 8 bases; unmatched junction bases: 8. The CDR3 has 15 amino acids.

The V and J genes are TRBV6-1 and TRBJ1-5; 7 nucleotides agree with TRBD1. V lost 9 bases to trimming and J lost 0 bases; unmatched junction nucleotides: 8. The CDR3 covers 15 residues. Germline lookup yields CDR1 MNHNS and CDR2 SASEGT. CDR3 sequence reads: CASCPGTASNQPQHF. In nucleotides, the CDR3 is TGTGCCAGTTGCCCCGGGACAGCTAGCAATCAGCCCCAGCATTTT.

This clone has just a few counts. The chain joins TRBV29-1 to TRBJ1-3, with a weak D call TRBD1 (6 bases). V was trimmed by 4 bases and J by 4 bases, leaving 11 bases between them. Per germline, CDR1 SQVTM and CDR2 ANQGSEA. The CDR3 runs 13 residues. CDR3: CSVAGGNGNTIYF. In DNA, the CDR3 is TGCAGCGTTGCGGGGGGCAACGGAAACACCATATATTTT.

This clone was observed a few times. The chain has TRBV20-1 and TRBJ2-7, with unresolved D. Germline loops: CDR1 DFQATT, CDR2 SNEGSKA (reference sequence). The CDR3 extends over 11 amino acids. CDR3 region: CRPLGSGEQYF. CDR3 DNA sequence: TGCAGACCTTTGGGGTCTGGGGAGCAGTACTTC.

The J gene is TRBJ1-1, the V gene TRBV29-1, with D maybe TRBD1 (5 bases). The CDR3 is 13 residues long. V shed 8 bases and J shed 5 bases, with 18 bases lying between them. Per germline, CDR1 SQVTM and CDR2 ANQGSEA. This CDR3 is CSHRWAEGTEAFF. CDR3 DNA: TGCAGCCACAGGTGGGCAGAGGGAACTGAAGCTTTCTTT.

This clone has more than one count but fewer than ten. This rearrangement joins TRBV30 to TRBJ2-3; D gene uncertain. The V gene's germline CDR1 is GTSNPN and CDR2 SVGIG (reference sequence). Trimming took off 1 base at V and 6 bases at J, with 2 bases between the two ends. The CDR3 totals 10 residues. CDR3 nucleotides: TGTGCCTGGAGTGGGGATACGCAGTATTTT. Its translation is CAWSGDTQYF.

V gene TRBV30 combines with J gene TRBJ1-2; 8 positions agree with TRBD1. This CDR3 spans 16 amino acids. V gave up 5 bases and J gave up 4 bases; unmatched junction bases: 15. Germline CDR1 reads GTSNPN; CDR2 reads SVGIG (reference sequence). The CDR3 here is CAWGPRQGAPLYGYTF. Here the CDR3 DNA reads TGTGCCTGGGGGCCAAGGCAGGGGGCCCCCCTCTATGGCTACACCTTC.

This clone has only a few counts. The chain uses TRBV29-1 and TRBJ1-4, with 9 bases aligning to TRBD1. Germline CDR1 SQVTM, CDR2 ANQGSEA. V was pared by 7 bases and J by 5 bases, with 5 bases of the junction left unmatched. The CDR3 extends over 13 amino acids. CDR3 amino acids: CSALGTGNEKLFF. The CDR3 bases are TGCAGCGCACTCGGGACAGGGAATGAAAAACTGTTTTTT.

This clone has a count of ten or more. J is TRBJ2-2 and V is TRBV4-2; D is ambiguous. Germline values: CDR1 LGHNA, CDR2 YNFKEQ. V lost 0 bases to trimming and J lost 4 bases, with 3 bases between them. The CDR3 loop spans 13 amino acids. This CDR3 is CASSQESTGELFF. In DNA, the CDR3 is TGTGCCAGCAGCCAAGAAAGCACCGGGGAGCTGTTTTTT.

The J gene is TRBJ1-2, the V gene TRBV4-2, with D uncertain. The CDR3 covers 14 residues. Germline CDR1 is LGHNA and CDR2 is YNFKEQ. Trimming shortened V by 4 bases and J by 7 bases, and 16 bases separated the two germline ends. The CDR3 DNA follows: TGTGCCAGCAGCCCCCGCGAGGGTCGGCGTGGCTACACCTTC. Translating it yields CASSPREGRRGYTF.

This chain uses TRBV25-1 with TRBJ2-3; no reliable D call. In germline, CDR1 is MGHDK, CDR2 SYGVNS. V was cut by 6 bases and J by 4 bases, with 14 bases left in between. This CDR3 has 14 residues. The CDR3 spells CASSSQGIADTQYF. CDR3 DNA: TGTGCCAGCAGCAGTCAAGGGATAGCAGATACGCAGTATTTT.

The chain is built from TRBV18 and TRBJ1-1, with D perhaps TRBD1 (5 bases). Trimming cost V 4 bases and J 5 bases, with 14 bases left between them. Germline CDR1 KGHSH, CDR2 LQKENI. The CDR3 is 14 amino acids. The CDR3 reads CASSQLGDQTEAFF. The CDR3 region has the DNA TGTGCCAGCTCACAATTGGGGGACCAAACTGAAGCTTTCTTT.